The 20 T cell receptor beta chains in this list originate from one sample, sequenced in a study of CD8 T cells in ankylosing spondylitis. Overall study results and limits: Seven to nine highly homologous variants formed a TCR beta motif that appeared characteristic of ankylosing spondylitis blood.

One entry per CDR3 protein, called by TCRdb with MiXCR from the 5' RACE reads. The sample holds about 440,000 distinct CDR3 sequences, roughly 15% seen once. These receptors have no known antigen. Sequencing input: blood, either unsorted or a sorted T cell fraction (not recorded which). The receptors here all came from a male donor with ankylosing spondylitis.

This clonotype was counted only a few times. The rearrangement joins TRBV5-1 to TRBJ2-1, with TRBD2 identical over 8 bases. Germline V gene sequence: CDR1 SGHRS, CDR2 YFSETQ. The J segment lost 0 bases and the V segment lost 4 bases, leaving 6 bases of the junction unmatched. The CDR3 is 16 residues long. The CDR3 DNA reads as TGCGCCAGCAGCACGGTAAGCGGGAGCTCCTACAATGAGCAGTTCTTC. Encoded protein: CASSTVSGSSYNEQFF.

Only a few counts were recorded for this clonotype. The chain has TRBV5-1 and TRBJ2-1; TRBD1 agrees at 7 bases. Germline CDR1 and CDR2: SGHRS and YFSETQ. CDR3 size: 14 residues. V dropped 4 bases and J dropped 7; count of bases not matched to a gene: 8. The CDR3 nucleotides read TGCGCCAGCAGCCCGACGACAGGGTTGAATGAGCAGTTCTTC. Protein product: CASSPTTGLNEQFF.

The V and J genes are TRBV3-1 and TRBJ1-3; D gene uncertain. Germline lookup yields CDR1 LGHDT and CDR2 YNNKEL (reference sequence). The CDR3 has 17 amino acids. Trimming removed 2 bases at V and 0 bases at J, with 14 bases between. CDR3 residues: CASSQRFREDSGNTIYF. The CDR3 bases are TGTGCCAGCAGCCAACGGTTTAGAGAAGACTCTGGAAACACCATATATTTT.

This clonotype turned up a few times. The chain carries TRBV7-2 and TRBJ1-3; D not certain. Trimming shortened V by 1 base and J by 4 bases, and 11 bases separated the two germline ends. Germline loops: CDR1 SGHTA, CDR2 FQGNSA. The CDR3 sequence is 15 residues long. The CDR3 DNA reads as TGTGCCAGCAGCTTAGGGGTCGGGTCCGGAAACACCATATATTTT. This gives the protein CASSLGVGSGNTIYF. Full variable domain (outside the CDR3, taken from reference TRBV7-2 and TRBJ1-3): GAGVSQSPSNKVTEKGKDVELRCDPISGHTALYWYRQSLGQGLEFLIYFQGNSAPDKSGLPSDRFSAERTGGSVSTLTIQRTQQEDSAVYLCASSLGVGSGNTIYFGEGSWLTVV.

This clonotype was seen a handful of times. The rearrangement uses TRBV7-6 and TRBJ1-1; D unresolved. The CDR3 covers 13 residues. V shed 4 bases and J shed 6 bases, with 12 bases lying between them. CDR1 and CDR2 from the germline V gene are SGHVS and FNYEAQ. DNA for the CDR3: TGTGCCAGCAGCTCCCAGGCCCTCTCTGAAGCTTTCTTT. This codes for CASSSQALSEAFF.

This chain joins TRBV6-1 and TRBJ1-3; possible D gene TRBD1, 5 bases. The CDR3 length is 16 residues. From germline, CDR1 is MNHNS and CDR2 SASEGT. Trimming removed 7 bases at V and 2 bases at J, with 18 bases between. For the CDR3, the DNA is TGTGCCAGCACATGGGGCGGGAACTCTCCTGGAAACACCATATATTTT. This sequence encodes CASTWGGNSPGNTIYF.

The V gene is TRBV4-2, the J gene TRBJ1-1; the D is unclear. The V end was cut by 5 bases, the J end by 1 base, with 14 bases between. CDR1 and CDR2 (germline): LGHNA, YNFKEQ. The CDR3 is 15 residues long. CDR3 in DNA: TGTGCCAGCAGCTTTCGGACCTACGGGAACACTGAAGCTTTCTTT. Protein: CASSFRTYGNTEAFF.

In DNA, the CDR3 is TGTGCCAGCAGCTTAGAGCGGGGACAACATCGGGAAAAACTGTTTTTT. It yields the protein CASSLERGQHREKLFF. The genes are TRBV7-9 and TRBJ1-4, with D perhaps matching TRBD1 (6 bases). V was trimmed by 1 base and J by 8 bases, leaving 17 bases between them. The CDR3 spans 16 residues. CDR1 is SEHNR, CDR2 FQNEAQ, per germline (reference sequence).

In this sample, this clonotype turned up a few times. The V and J genes are TRBV10-3 and TRBJ1-6; D remains ambiguous. From germline, CDR1 is ENHRY and CDR2 SYGVKD. Trimming left V 4 bases short and J 7 bases short, with 11 bases between. This CDR3 spans 14 amino acids. The CDR3 sequence is CAISGVDNNSPLHF. DNA of the CDR3: TGTGCCATCAGTGGGGTTGATAACAATTCACCCCTCCACTTT.

A few counts support this clonotype. The chain has TRBV29-1 and TRBJ2-5; D is undetermined. The germline V gene encodes CDR1 SQVTM and CDR2 ANQGSEA. V was cut by 1 base and J by 0 bases, with 3 bases left in between. The CDR3 length is 12 residues. The CDR3 reads CSVEGNQETQYF. In nucleotides, the CDR3 is TGCAGCGTTGAAGGAAACCAAGAGACCCAGTACTTC.

This chain joins TRBV7-8 and TRBJ1-5; tentatively, D is TRBD1 (6 bases). CDR1 is SGHVS and CDR2 is FQNEAQ in the germline V gene. There are 12 residues in the CDR3. The V and J ends lost 4 bases and 10 bases respectively, with 11 bases between them. This CDR3 is CASSYSGVPQHF. The CDR3 coding sequence is TGTGCCAGCAGCTATTCAGGGGTCCCCCAGCATTTT.

The chain links TRBV11-2 to TRBJ2-2, with 8 nucleotides matching TRBD1. V shed 4 bases and J 4 bases; nucleotides not matched to a gene: 8. The CDR3 runs 16 residues. In germline, CDR1 is SGHAT, CDR2 FQNNGV. The CDR3 here is CASSSQGEIPTGELFF. CDR3 DNA: TGTGCCAGCAGCTCACAGGGGGAGATCCCCACCGGGGAGCTGTTTTTT.

The chain couples TRBV18 to TRBJ1-3; no reliable D call. CDR3 length equals 15 residues. V was shortened by 6 bases and J by 3 bases, with 15 bases between the two germline ends. Germline assignment: CDR1 KGHSH and CDR2 LQKENI. This CDR3 reads CASSPVQFDGNTIYF. The DNA of the CDR3 is TGTGCCAGCTCCCCCGTGCAGTTTGATGGAAACACCATATATTTT.

CDR3 sequence: CASSPGDRGPNTEAFF. CDR3 nucleotides: TGCGCCAGCAGCCCCGGGGACAGGGGCCCGAACACTGAAGCTTTCTTT. The rearrangement links TRBV5-1 to TRBJ1-1, with 10 positions matching TRBD1. Germline V gene lookup returns CDR1 SGHRS and CDR2 YFSETQ. J was trimmed by 1 base and V by 4 bases; bases with no gene match: 7. The CDR3 loop spans 16 amino acids. The full variable domain, in which reference TRBV5-1 and TRBJ1-1 provide the parts outside the CDR3, is KAGVTQTPRYLIKTRGQQVTLSCSPISGHRSVSWYQQTPGQGLQFLFEYFSETQRNKGNFPGRFSGRQFSNSRSEMNVSTLELGDSALYLCASSPGDRGPNTEAFFGQGTRLTVV.

This clonotype came up a few times. V gene TRBV7-2 combines with J gene TRBJ2-7; D assignment may be TRBD1 or TRBD2 (5 bases each). There are 15 residues in the CDR3. V was trimmed by 5 bases and J by 1 base, leaving 15 bases between them. Germline V lookup: CDR1 SGHTA, CDR2 FQGNSA. CDR3 protein: CASSATGTVSYEQYF. CDR3 DNA sequence: TGTGCCAGCAGCGCTACCGGGACGGTATCCTACGAGCAGTACTTC.

Ten or more counts support this clonotype. The genes are TRBV5-6 and TRBJ2-1, with 9 bases matching TRBD1. The length of the CDR3 is 16 residues. Trimming at V came to 4 bases and at J to 1 base, leaving 6 bases not matched to a gene. Germline-derived CDR1 and CDR2 are SGHDT and YYEEEE. CDR3 region: CASSTADRGSYNEQFF. The CDR3 region has the DNA TGTGCCAGCAGCACGGCGGACAGGGGTTCCTACAATGAGCAGTTCTTC.

This clonotype showed up many times. The genes are TRBV29-1 and TRBJ2-1, with D perhaps matching TRBD1 (8 bases). Germline CDR1 SQVTM, CDR2 ANQGSEA. Deletions cut 5 bases from V and 10 bases from J, with 15 bases between. The CDR3 extends over 12 amino acids. CDR3 bases: TGCAGCGTTTTAACAGGGGGGGACGAGCAGTTCTTC. This encodes CSVLTGGDEQFF.

At least ten counts were recorded for this clonotype. The J gene is TRBJ1-1, the V gene TRBV3-1; 8 positions agree with TRBD1. Germline V gene sequence: CDR1 LGHDT, CDR2 YNNKEL (reference sequence). The CDR3 contains 17 residues. J lost 0 bases, V lost 3 bases, and 9 bases had no gene match. DNA for the CDR3: TGTGCCAGCAGCCAGGGACCGGGACAGGCCGTGAACACTGAAGCTTTCTTT. It specifies CASSQGPGQAVNTEAFF.

The rearrangement links TRBV11-1 to TRBJ2-1, with 8 bases that match TRBD2. In germline, CDR1 is SGHAT, CDR2 FQDESV (reference sequence). The CDR3 covers 15 residues. V shed 5 bases and J 7 bases; nucleotides not matched to a gene: 10. CDR3 bases: TGTGCCAGCAGCCCGCAGAGCGGGAGTTTGAATGAGCAGTTCTTC. Protein product: CASSPQSGSLNEQFF. Using reference TRBV11-1 and TRBJ2-1 for the parts outside the CDR3, the full variable domain is EAEVAQSPRYKITEKSQAVAFWCDPISGHATLYWYRQILGQGPELLVQFQDESVVDDSQLPKDRFSAERLKGVDSTLKIQPAELGDSAMYLCASSPQSGSLNEQFFGPGTRLTVL.

This clonotype was observed at least ten times. The chain combines TRBV7-2 with TRBJ2-1; D is unresolved. This CDR3 has 11 amino acids. Germline V gene sequence: CDR1 SGHTA, CDR2 FQGNSA. V gave up 2 bases and J gave up 7 bases, with 3 bases separating them. CDR3 DNA: TGTGCCAGCAGCTTATTGAATGAGCAGTTCTTC. Its protein is CASSLLNEQFF.